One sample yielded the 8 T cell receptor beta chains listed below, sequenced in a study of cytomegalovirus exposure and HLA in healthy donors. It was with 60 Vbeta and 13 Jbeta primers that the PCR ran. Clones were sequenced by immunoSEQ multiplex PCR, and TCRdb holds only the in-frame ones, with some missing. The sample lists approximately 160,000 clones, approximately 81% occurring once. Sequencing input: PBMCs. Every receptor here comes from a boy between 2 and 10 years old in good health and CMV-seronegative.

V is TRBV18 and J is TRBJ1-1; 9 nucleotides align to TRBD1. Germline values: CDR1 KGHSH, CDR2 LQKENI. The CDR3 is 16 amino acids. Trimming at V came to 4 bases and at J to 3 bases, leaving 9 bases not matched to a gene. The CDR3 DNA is TGTGCCAGCTCACAGGGACAGGGCCCTCGGTACACTGAAGCTTTCTTT. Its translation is CASSQGQGPRYTEAFF.

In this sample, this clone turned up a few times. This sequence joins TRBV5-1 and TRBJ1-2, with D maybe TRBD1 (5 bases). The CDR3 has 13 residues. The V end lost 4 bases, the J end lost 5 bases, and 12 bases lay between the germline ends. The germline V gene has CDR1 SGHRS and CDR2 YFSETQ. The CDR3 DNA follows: TGCGCCAGCAGCCCGACAGCCTATTATGGCTACACCTTC. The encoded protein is CASSPTAYYGYTF.

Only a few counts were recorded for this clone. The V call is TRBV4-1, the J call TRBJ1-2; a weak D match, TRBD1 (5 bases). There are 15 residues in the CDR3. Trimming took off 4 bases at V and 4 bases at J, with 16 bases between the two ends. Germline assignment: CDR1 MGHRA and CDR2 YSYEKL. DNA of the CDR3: TGCGCCAGCAGCCTCCCTAACAGGCAGAGCTATGGCTACACCTTC. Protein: CASSLPNRQSYGYTF.

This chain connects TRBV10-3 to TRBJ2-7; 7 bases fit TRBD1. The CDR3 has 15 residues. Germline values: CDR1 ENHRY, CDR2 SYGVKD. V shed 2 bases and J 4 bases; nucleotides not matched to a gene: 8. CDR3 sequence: CAISEADRDSYEQYF. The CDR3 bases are TGTGCCATCAGTGAGGCTGACAGGGATTCTTACGAGCAGTACTTC.

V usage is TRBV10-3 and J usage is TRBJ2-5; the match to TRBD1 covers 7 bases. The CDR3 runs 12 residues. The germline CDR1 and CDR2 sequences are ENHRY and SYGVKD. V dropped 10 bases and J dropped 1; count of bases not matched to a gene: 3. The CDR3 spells CATQGVQETQYF. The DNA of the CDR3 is TGTGCCACCCAGGGGGTCCAAGAGACCCAGTACTTC.

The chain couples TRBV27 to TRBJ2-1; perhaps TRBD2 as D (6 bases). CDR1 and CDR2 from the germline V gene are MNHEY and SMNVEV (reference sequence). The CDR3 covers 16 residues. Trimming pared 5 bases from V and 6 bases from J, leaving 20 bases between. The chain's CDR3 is CASSLYPLAQPNEQFF. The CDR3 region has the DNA TGTGCCAGCAGTCTATATCCCCTAGCGCAACCCAATGAGCAGTTCTTC.

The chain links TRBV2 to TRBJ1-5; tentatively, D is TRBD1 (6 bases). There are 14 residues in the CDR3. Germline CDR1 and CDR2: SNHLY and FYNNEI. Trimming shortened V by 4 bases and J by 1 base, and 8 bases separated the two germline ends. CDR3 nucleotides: TGTGCCAGCAGTGTCAGGGGAAGCAATCAGCCCCAGCATTTT. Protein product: CASSVRGSNQPQHF.

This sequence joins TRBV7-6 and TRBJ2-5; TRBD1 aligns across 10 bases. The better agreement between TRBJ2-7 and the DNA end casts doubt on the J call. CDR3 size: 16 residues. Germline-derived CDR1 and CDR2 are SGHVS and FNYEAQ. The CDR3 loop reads CASSVGQGGMSYEQYF. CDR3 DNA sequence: TGTGCCAGCAGCGTCGGACAGGGGGGCATGTCCTACGAGCAGTACTTC.